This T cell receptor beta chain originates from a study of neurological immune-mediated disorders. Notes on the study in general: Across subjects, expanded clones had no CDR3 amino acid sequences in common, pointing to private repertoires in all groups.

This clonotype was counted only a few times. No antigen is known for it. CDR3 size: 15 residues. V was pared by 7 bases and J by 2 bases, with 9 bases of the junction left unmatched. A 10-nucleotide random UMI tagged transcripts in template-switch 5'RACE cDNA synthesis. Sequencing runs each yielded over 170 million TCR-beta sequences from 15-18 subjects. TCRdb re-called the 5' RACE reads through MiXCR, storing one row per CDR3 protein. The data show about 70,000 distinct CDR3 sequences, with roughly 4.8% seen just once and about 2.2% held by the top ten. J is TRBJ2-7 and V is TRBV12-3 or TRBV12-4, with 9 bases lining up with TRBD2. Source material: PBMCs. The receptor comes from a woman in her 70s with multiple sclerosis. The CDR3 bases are TGTGCCAGCACCCTATTAGCGGGAGTGACCTACGAGCAGTACTTC. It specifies CASTLLAGVTYEQYF.